The present TCR beta chain was sequenced within a study of blood T cell repertoires in COVID-19. About the research overall: Samples taken during acute and convalescent COVID-19 were collected in the United States, Italy and Spain.

Clones were read by immunoSEQ multiplex PCR, and TCRdb kept only the in-frame ones, dropping some. The table includes 150,000 to 200,000 clones, approximately 79% detected once. The germline gives CDR1 SGHDT, CDR2 YYEEEE. The J segment lost 4 bases and the V segment lost 2 bases, leaving 4 bases of the junction unmatched. The CDR3 runs to 14 residues. The sequencing input was peripheral blood. The V and J genes are TRBV5-6 and TRBJ2-3; 7 bases fit TRBD2. The sequence was obtained from a woman in her seventies with acute or convalescent COVID-19. CDR3 in amino acids: CASSFLAAPDTQYF. The CDR3, as DNA: TGTGCCAGCAGCTTTCTAGCGGCCCCAGATACGCAGTATTTT.